What follows are 13 T cell receptor beta chains derived from one specimen sequenced in a study of PD-L1 blockade in urothelial cancer. Generated by immunoSEQ multiplex PCR, the TCRdb table keeps only in-frame clones and is missing some. The sample carries 83,000 or so clones, roughly 85% recorded once. The sample's time point: peripheral blood 6 weeks after treatment start. The sample consisted of PBMCs, taken around atezolizumab (anti-PD-L1) treatment. The source is a man aged 70 or older with urothelial cancer.

The chain joins TRBV19 to TRBJ1-1, with 7 bases lining up with TRBD1. CDR3 length: 12 residues. Germline V gene lookup returns CDR1 LNHDA and CDR2 SQIVND (reference sequence). Trimming cost V 6 bases and J 12 bases; bases outside gene matches: 10. This chain's CDR3 is CASRSGQSYPFF. CDR3 DNA: TGTGCCAGTAGGTCGGGACAGTCTTACCCTTTCTTT.

In its sample, this clone was seen a few times. The J gene is TRBJ1-5, the V gene TRBV4-1; D gene ambiguous. The CDR3 consists of 15 residues. V shed 4 bases and J shed 0 bases, with 10 bases lying between them. Germline CDR1 MGHRA, CDR2 YSYEKL. CDR3 region: CASSLGFVSNQPQHF. The CDR3 DNA reads as TGCGCCAGCAGCCTCGGTTTTGTTAGCAATCAGCCCCAGCATTTT.

The chain combines TRBV7-2 with TRBJ2-3, with 13 bases identical to TRBD2. Germline V gene sequence: CDR1 SGHTA, CDR2 FQGNSA. V lost 5 bases and J lost 8; bases outside the gene matches: 10. CDR3 length: 16 amino acids. DNA for the CDR3: TGTGCCAGCAGCCCCAGGGGTAGGACTAGCGGGGGTACGCAGTATTTT. This translates into CASSPRGRTSGGTQYF.

The CDR3 DNA follows: TGTGCCAGCAGTCCAGGGGCCCTACCCTCCTACGAGCAGTACTTC. It codes for CASSPGALPSYEQYF. The chain employs TRBV2 and TRBJ2-7; weak D call: TRBD1 (6 bases). The germline CDR1 and CDR2 sequences are SNHLY and FYNNEI. V shed 5 bases and J shed 0 bases, with 14 bases lying between them. The CDR3 spans 15 residues.

The chain uses TRBV7-9 and TRBJ2-5, with TRBD2 as a possible D gene (7 bases). The CDR3 runs to 17 residues. Trimming left V 4 bases short and J 1 base short, with 19 bases between. From germline, CDR1 is SEHNR and CDR2 FQNEAQ (reference sequence). The CDR3 DNA is TGTGCCAGCAGCTCAGACAGGACTAGGGAAAGCCAAGAGACCCAGTACTTC. Protein sequence: CASSSDRTRESQETQYF.

The table lists this clone with a few counts. CDR3 amino acids: CASSQDGGLGGYTF. The CDR3 DNA is TGCGCCAGCAGCCAAGACGGAGGTTTGGGTGGCTACACCTTC. The V call is TRBV4-3, the J call TRBJ1-2; D gene unclear. Trimming cost V 0 bases and J 7 bases, with 12 bases left between them. This CDR3 is built from 14 residues. The V gene's germline CDR1 is LGHNA and CDR2 YSLEER.

V and J are TRBV6-6 and TRBJ1-5, with TRBD1 as a possible D gene (6 bases). CDR1 is MNHNY and CDR2 is SVGAGI in the germline V gene (reference sequence). This CDR3 comprises 16 residues. V was cut by 5 bases and J by 2 bases, with 16 bases left in between. This CDR3 is CASSTGTAIGNQPQHF. The CDR3 DNA sequence: TGTGCCAGCAGTACAGGGACCGCGATTGGCAATCAGCCCCAGCATTTT.

V is TRBV4-2 and J is TRBJ2-2; 8 bases align to TRBD2. CDR3 length: 17 amino acids. Germline assignment: CDR1 LGHNA and CDR2 YNFKEQ. With 3 bases clipped from V and 2 bases from J, the junction kept 8 bases outside the gene matches. Written as DNA, the CDR3 is TGTGCCAGCAGCCAGGCTCCTAGCGGGTCCAACACCGGGGAGCTGTTTTTT. Its translation: CASSQAPSGSNTGELFF.

A few counts support this clone. This sequence joins TRBV30 and TRBJ1-2; maybe TRBD1 (5 bases). V dropped 0 bases and J dropped 0 bases, with 8 bases sitting between them. Germline V lookup: CDR1 GTSNPN, CDR2 SVGIG (reference sequence). The CDR3 is 14 residues long. The CDR3 sequence is CAWSVHRTNYGYTF. In DNA form, the CDR3 reads TGTGCCTGGAGTGTACACAGGACTAACTATGGCTACACCTTC.

The genes are TRBV10-3 and TRBJ2-6; D is unclear. The CDR3 totals 14 residues. The V end lost 10 bases, the J end lost 0 bases, and 10 bases lay between the germline ends. CDR1 and CDR2 (germline): ENHRY, SYGVKD. The CDR3 DNA reads TGTGCCACTCTGTTCCCCTCTGGGGCCAACGTCCTGACTTTC. The encoded protein is CATLFPSGANVLTF.

The chain is built from TRBV18 and TRBJ1-1; TRBD1 might be the D (5 bases). The CDR3 is 16 residues long. CDR1 and CDR2 from the germline V gene are KGHSH and LQKENI. The V end was cut by 3 bases, the J end by 4 bases, with 18 bases between. Here the CDR3 DNA reads TGTGCCAGCTCACCGCAGGGAGGGAGCGATGGCACTGAAGCTTTCTTT. It is translated as CASSPQGGSDGTEAFF.

This chain links TRBV9 with TRBJ1-3, with TRBD1 as a possible D gene (6 bases). The V end lost 1 base, the J end lost 3 bases, and 14 bases lay between the germline ends. The CDR3 sequence is 16 residues long. Looked up from germline, CDR1 is SGDLS and CDR2 is YYNGEE. CDR3 protein: CASSVSGGQDGNTIYF. The CDR3 DNA reads TGTGCCAGCAGCGTAAGCGGGGGGCAAGATGGAAACACCATATATTTT.

The chain links TRBV7-6 to TRBJ2-3; 7 bases line up with TRBD2. From germline, CDR1 is SGHVS and CDR2 FNYEAQ. J was trimmed by 6 bases and V by 4 bases; bases with no gene match: 1. CDR3 length equals 12 residues. CDR3 coding DNA: TGTGCCAGCAGCTGGGGGGGTGATACGCAGTATTTT. It yields the protein CASSWGGDTQYF.